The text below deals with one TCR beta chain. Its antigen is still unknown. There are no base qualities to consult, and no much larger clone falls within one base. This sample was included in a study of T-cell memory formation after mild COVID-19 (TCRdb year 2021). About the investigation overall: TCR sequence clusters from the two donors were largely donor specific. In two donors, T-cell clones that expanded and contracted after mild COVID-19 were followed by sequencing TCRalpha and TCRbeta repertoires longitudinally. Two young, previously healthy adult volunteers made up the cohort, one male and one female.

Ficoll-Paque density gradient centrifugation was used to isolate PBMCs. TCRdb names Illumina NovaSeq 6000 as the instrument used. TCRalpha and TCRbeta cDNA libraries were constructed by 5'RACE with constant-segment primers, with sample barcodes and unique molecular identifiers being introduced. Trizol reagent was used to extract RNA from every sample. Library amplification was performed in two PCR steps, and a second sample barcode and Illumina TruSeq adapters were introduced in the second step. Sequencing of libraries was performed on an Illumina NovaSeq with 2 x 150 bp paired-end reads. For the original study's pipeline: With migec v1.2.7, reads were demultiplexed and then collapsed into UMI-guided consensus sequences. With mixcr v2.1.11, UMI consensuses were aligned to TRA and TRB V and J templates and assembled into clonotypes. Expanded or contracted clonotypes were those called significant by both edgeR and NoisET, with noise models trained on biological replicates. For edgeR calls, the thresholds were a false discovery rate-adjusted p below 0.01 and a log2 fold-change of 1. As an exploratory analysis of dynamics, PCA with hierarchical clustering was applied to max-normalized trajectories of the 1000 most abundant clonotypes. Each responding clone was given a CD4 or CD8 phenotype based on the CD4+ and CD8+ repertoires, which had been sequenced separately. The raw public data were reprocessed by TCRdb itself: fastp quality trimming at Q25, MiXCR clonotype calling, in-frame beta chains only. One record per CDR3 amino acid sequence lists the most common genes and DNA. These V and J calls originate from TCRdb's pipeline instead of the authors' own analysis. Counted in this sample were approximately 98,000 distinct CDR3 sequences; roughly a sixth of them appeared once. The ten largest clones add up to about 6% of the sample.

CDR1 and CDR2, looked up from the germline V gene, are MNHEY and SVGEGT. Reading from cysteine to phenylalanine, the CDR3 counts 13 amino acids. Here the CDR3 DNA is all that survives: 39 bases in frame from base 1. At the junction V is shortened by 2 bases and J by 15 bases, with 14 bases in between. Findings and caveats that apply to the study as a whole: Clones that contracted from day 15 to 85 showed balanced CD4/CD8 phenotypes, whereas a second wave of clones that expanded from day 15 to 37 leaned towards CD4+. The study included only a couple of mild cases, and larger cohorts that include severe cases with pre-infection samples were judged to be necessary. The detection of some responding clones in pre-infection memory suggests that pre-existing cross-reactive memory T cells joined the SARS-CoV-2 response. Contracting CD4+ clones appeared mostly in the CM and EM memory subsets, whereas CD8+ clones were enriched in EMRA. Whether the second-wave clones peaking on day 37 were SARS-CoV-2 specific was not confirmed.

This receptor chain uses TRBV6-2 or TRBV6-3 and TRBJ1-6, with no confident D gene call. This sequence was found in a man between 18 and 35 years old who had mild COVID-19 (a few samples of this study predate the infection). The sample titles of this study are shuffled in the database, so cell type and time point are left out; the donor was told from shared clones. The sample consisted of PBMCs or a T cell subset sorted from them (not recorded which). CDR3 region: CASSYQPGSGLHF. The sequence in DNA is TGTGCCAGCAGTTACCAGCCGGGCTCCGGCCTCCACTTT.